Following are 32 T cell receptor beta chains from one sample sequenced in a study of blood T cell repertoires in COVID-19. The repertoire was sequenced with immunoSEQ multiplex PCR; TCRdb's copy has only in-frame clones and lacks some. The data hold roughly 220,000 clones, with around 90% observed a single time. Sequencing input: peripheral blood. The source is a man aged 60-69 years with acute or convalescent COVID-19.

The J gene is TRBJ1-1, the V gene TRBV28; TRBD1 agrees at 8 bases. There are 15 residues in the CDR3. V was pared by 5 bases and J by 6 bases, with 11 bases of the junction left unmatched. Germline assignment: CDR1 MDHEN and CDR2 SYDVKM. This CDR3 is CASSPLPQGAAEAFF. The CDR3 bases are TGTGCCAGCAGTCCGCTCCCCCAGGGGGCCGCTGAAGCTTTCTTT. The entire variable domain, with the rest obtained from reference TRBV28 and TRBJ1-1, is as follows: DVKVTQSSRYLVKRTGEKVFLECVQDMDHENMFWYRQDPGLGLRLIYFSYDVKMKEKGDIPEGYSVSREKKERFSLILESASTNQTSMYLCASSPLPQGAAEAFFGQGTRLTVV.

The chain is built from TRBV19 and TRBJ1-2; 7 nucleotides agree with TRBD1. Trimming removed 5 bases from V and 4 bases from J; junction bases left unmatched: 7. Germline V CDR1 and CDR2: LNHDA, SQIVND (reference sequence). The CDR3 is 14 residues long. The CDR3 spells CASSGLDRFYGYTF. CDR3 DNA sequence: TGTGCCAGTAGTGGTTTGGACAGGTTCTATGGCTACACCTTC.

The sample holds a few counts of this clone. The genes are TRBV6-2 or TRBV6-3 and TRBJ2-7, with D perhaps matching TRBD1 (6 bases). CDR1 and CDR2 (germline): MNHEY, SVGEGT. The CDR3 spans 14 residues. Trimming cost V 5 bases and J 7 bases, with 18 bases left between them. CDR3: CASSTARDKGEQYF. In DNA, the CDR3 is TGTGCCAGCAGTACAGCCCGGGACAAAGGAGAGCAGTACTTC.

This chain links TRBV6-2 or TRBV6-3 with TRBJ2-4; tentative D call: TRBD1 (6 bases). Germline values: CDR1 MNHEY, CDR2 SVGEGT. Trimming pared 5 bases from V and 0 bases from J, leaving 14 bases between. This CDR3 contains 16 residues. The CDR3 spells CASSPATGLAKNIQYF. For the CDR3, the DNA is TGTGCCAGCAGTCCCGCGACAGGACTAGCCAAAAACATTCAGTACTTC.

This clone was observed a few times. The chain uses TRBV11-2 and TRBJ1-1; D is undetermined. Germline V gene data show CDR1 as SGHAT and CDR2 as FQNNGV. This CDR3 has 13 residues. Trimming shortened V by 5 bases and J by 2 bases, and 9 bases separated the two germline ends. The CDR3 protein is CASSLKSNTEAFF. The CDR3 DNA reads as TGTGCCAGCAGCCTTAAGAGTAACACTGAAGCTTTCTTT.

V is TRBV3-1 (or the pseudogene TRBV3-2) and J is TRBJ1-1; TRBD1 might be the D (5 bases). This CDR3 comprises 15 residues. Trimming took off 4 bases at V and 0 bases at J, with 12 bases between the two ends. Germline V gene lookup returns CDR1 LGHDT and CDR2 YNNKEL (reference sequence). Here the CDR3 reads CASSPEAGLNTEAFF. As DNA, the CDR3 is TGTGCCAGCAGCCCAGAGGCGGGGCTGAACACTGAAGCTTTCTTT.

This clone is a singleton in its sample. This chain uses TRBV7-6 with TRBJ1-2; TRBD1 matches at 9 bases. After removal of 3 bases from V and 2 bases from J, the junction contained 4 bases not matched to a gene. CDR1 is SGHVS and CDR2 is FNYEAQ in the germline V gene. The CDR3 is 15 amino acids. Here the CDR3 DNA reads TGTGCCAGCAGCTTGGAGACAGGGGGAAACTATGGCTACACCTTC. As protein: CASSLETGGNYGYTF.

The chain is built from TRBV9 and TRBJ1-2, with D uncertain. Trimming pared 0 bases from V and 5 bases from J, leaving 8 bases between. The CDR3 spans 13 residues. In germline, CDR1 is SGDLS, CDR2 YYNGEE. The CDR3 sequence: CASSVVGRYGYTF. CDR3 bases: TGTGCCAGCAGCGTAGTTGGGAGATATGGCTACACCTTC.

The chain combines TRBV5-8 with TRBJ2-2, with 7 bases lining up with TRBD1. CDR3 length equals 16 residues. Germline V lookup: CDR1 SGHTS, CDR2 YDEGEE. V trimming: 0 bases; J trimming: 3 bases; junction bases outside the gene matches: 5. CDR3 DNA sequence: TGTGCCAGCAGCTTGGTACAGGGGCCCTACACCGGGGAGCTGTTTTTT. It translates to CASSLVQGPYTGELFF.

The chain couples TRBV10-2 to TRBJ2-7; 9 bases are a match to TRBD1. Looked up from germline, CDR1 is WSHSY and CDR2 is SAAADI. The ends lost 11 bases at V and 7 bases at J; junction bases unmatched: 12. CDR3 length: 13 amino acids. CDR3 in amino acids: CAAAETGGWEQYF. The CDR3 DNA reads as TGCGCCGCGGCGGAGACAGGGGGGTGGGAGCAGTACTTC.

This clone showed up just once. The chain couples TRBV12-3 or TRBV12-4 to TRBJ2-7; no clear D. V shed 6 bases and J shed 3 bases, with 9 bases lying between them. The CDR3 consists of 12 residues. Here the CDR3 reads CASSLTYYEQYF. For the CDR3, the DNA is TGTGCCAGCAGCCTCACTTACTACGAGCAGTACTTC.

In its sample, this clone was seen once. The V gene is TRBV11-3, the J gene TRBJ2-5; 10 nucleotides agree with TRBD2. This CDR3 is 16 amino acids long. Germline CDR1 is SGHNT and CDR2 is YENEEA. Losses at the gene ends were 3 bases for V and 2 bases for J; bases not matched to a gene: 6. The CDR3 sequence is CASSLGLAGAQETQYF. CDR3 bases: TGTGCCAGCAGCTTGGGGCTAGCGGGAGCTCAAGAGACCCAGTACTTC.

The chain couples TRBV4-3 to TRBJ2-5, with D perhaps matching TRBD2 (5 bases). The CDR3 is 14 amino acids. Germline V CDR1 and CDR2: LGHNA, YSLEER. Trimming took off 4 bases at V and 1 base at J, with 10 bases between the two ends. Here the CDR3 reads CASSLDGGQETQYF. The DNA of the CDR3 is TGCGCCAGCAGCCTGGACGGAGGCCAAGAGACCCAGTACTTC.

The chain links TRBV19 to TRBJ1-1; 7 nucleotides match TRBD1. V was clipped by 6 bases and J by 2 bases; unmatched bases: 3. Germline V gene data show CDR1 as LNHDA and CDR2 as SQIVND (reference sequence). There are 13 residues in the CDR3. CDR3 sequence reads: CASRGTVNTEAFF. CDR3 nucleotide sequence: TGTGCCAGTAGGGGGACAGTTAACACTGAAGCTTTCTTT. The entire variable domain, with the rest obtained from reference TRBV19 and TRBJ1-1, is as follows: DGGITQSPKYLFRKEGQNVTLSCEQNLNHDAMYWYRQDPGQGLRLIYYSQIVNDFQKGDIAEGYSVSREKKESFPLTVTSAQKNPTAFYLCASRGTVNTEAFFGQGTRLTVV.

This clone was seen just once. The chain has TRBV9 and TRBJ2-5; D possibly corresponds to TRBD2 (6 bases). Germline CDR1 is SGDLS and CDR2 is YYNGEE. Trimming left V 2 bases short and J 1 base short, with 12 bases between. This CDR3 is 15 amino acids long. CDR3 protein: CASSVTAGVQETQYF. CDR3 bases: TGTGCCAGCAGCGTTACAGCGGGCGTCCAAGAGACCCAGTACTTC.

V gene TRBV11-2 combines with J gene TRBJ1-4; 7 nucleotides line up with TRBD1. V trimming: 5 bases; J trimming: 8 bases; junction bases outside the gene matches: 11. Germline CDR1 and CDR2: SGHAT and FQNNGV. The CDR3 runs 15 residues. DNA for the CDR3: TGTGCCAGCAGCACCAGACAGGGATTAGAGGAAAAACTGTTTTTT. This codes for CASSTRQGLEEKLFF.

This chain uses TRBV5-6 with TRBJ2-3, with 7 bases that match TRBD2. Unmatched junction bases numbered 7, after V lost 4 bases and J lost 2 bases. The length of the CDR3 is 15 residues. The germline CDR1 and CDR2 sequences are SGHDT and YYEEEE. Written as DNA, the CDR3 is TGTGCCAGCAGCCGGAGCGGGGTGTACACAGATACGCAGTATTTT. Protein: CASSRSGVYTDTQYF.

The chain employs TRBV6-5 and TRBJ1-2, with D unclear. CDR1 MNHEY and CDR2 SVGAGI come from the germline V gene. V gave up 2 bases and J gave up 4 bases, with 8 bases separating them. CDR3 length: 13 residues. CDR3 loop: CASSYGDRYGYTF. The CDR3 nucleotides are TGTGCCAGCAGTTACGGAGACCGCTATGGCTACACCTTC.

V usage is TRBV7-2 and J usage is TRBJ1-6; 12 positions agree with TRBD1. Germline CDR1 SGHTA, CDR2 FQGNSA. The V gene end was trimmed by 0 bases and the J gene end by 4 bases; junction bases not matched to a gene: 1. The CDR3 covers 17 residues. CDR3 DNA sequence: TGTGCCAGCAGCTTAGCGGGACAGGGGGCGTATAATTCACCCCTCCACTTT. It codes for CASSLAGQGAYNSPLHF.

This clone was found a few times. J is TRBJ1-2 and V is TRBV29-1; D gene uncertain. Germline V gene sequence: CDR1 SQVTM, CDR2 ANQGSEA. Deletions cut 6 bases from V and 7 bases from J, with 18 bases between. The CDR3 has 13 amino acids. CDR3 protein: CSVDTGPGGGYTF. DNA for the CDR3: TGCAGCGTAGATACCGGACCTGGAGGTGGCTACACCTTC.

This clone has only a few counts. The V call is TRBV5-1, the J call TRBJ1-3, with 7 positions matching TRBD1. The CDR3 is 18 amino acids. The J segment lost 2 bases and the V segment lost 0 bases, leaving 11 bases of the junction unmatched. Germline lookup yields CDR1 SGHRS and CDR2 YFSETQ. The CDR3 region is CASSLAGLQTGPGNTIYF. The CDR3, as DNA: TGCGCCAGCAGCTTGGCGGGGTTGCAGACAGGGCCTGGAAACACCATATATTTT. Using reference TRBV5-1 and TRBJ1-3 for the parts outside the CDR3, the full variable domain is KAGVTQTPRYLIKTRGQQVTLSCSPISGHRSVSWYQQTPGQGLQFLFEYFSETQRNKGNFPGRFSGRQFSNSRSEMNVSTLELGDSALYLCASSLAGLQTGPGNTIYFGEGSWLTVV.

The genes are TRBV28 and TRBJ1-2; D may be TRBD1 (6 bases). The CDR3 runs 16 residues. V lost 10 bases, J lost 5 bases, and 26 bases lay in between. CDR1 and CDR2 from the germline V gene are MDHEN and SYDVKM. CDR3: CATRVDRGRDIYGYTF. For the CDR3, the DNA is TGTGCCACCCGAGTAGACCGGGGCAGGGACATATATGGCTACACCTTC.

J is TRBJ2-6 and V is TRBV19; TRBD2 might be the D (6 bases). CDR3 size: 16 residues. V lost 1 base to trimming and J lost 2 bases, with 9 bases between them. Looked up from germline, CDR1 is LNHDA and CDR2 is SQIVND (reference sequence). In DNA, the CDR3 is TGTGCCAGTAGTATAGGGGGCGGGACTGGGGCCAACGTCCTGACTTTC. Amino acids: CASSIGGGTGANVLTF.

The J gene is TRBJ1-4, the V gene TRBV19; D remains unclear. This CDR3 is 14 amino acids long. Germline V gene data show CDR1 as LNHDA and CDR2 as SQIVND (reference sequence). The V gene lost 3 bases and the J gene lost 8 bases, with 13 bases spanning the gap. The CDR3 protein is CASSIGRMREKLFF. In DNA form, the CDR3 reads TGTGCCAGTAGTATTGGCAGGATGCGCGAAAAACTGTTTTTT.

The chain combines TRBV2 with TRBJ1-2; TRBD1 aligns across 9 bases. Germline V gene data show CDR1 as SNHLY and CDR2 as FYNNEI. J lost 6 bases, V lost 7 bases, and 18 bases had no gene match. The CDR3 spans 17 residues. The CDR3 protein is CASTERDRALRGNGYTF. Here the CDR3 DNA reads TGTGCCAGCACAGAGAGGGACAGGGCCCTTCGGGGAAATGGCTACACCTTC.

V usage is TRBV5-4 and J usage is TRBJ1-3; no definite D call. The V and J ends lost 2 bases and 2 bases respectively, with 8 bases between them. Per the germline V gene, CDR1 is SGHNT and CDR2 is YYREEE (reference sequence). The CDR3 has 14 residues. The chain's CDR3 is CASSFGMTGNTIYF. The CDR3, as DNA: TGTGCCAGCAGCTTCGGGATGACTGGAAACACCATATATTTT.

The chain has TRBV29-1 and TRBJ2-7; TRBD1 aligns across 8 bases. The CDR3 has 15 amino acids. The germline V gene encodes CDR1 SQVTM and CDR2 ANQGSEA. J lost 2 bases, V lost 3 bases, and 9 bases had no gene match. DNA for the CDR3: TGCAGCGTTGATTCGGGCGGGACAGGACCCTACGAGCAGTACTTC. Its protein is CSVDSGGTGPYEQYF.

The CDR3 region has the DNA TGTGCCAGCAGGAGACAGGGGAGCTCCTACGAGCAGTACTTC. Its protein product is CASRRQGSSYEQYF. The chain employs TRBV6-6 and TRBJ2-7; 8 nucleotides line up with TRBD1. Germline V gives CDR1 MNHNY, CDR2 SVGAGI (reference sequence). The CDR3 totals 14 residues. The trim removed 6 bases at V and 0 bases at J, leaving 4 bases unmatched.

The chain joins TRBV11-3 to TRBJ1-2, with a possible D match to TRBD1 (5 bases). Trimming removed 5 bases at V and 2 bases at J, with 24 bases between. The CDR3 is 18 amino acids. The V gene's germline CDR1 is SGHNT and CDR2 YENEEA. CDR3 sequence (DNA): TGTGCCAGCAGCCGCGAAAGCTCTGATCAGGGTGCCAACTATGGCTACACCTTC. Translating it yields CASSRESSDQGANYGYTF. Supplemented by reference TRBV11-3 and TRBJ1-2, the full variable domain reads EAGVVQSPRYKIIEKKQPVAFWCNPISGHNTLYWYLQNLGQGPELLIRYENEEAVDDSQLPKDRFSAERLKGVDSTLKIQPAELGDSAVYLCASSRESSDQGANYGYTFGSGTRLTVV.

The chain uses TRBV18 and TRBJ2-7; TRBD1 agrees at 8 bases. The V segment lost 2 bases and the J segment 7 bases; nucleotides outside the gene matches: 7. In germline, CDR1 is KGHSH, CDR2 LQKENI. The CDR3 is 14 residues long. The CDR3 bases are TGTGCCAGCTCACCAACACAGGGGGTGGGAGAGCAGTACTTC. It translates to CASSPTQGVGEQYF. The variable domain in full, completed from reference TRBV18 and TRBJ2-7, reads NAGVMQNPRHLVRRRGQEARLRCSPMKGHSHVYWYRQLPEEGLKFMVYLQKENIIDESGMPKERFSAEFPKEGPSILRIQQVVRGDSAAYFCASSPTQGVGEQYFGPGTRLTVT.

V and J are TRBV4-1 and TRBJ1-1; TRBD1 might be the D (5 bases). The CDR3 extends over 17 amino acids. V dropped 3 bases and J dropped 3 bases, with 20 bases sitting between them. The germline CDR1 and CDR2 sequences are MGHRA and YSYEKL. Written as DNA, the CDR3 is TGCGCCAGCAGCCATAAAAGAGTTGGGACGGGAGACACTGAAGCTTTCTTT. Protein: CASSHKRVGTGDTEAFF.

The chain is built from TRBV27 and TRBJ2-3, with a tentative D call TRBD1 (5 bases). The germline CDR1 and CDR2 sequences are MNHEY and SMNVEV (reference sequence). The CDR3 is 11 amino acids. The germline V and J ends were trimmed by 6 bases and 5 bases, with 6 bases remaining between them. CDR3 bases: TGTGCCAGCAGCCAGGGAGATACGCAGTATTTT. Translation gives CASSQGDTQYF.